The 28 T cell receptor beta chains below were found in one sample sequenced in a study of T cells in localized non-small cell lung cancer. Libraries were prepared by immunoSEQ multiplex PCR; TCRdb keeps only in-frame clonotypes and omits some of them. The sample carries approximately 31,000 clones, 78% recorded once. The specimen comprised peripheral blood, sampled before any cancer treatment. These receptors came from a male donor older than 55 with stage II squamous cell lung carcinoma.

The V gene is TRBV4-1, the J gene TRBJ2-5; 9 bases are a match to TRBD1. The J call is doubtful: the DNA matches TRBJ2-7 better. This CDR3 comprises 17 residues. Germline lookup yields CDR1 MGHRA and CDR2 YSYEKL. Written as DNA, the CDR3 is TGCGCCAGCAGCCTGAGGACAGGGGAGACGAGTAGATACGAGCAGTACTTC. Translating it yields CASSLRTGETSRYEQYF.

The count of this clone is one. The CDR3 spells CASSLGTRETQYF. The CDR3 nucleotides are TGTGCCAGCAGCTTAGGGACTAGAGAGACCCAGTACTTC. V gene TRBV7-3 combines with J gene TRBJ2-5; TRBD2 matches 8 bases. The V and J ends lost 2 bases and 4 bases, in that order; junction bases with no gene match: 0. The CDR3 sequence is 13 residues long. Germline lookup yields CDR1 SGHTA and CDR2 FQGTGA.

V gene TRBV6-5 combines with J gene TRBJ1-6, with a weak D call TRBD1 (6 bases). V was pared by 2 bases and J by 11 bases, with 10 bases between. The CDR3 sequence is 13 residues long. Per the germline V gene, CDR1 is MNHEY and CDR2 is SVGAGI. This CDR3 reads CASSYGGAAPLHF. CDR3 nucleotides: TGTGCCAGCAGTTACGGGGGCGCCGCACCCCTCCACTTT.

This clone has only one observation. The CDR3 region is CASSSRGTTYNEQFF. For the CDR3, the DNA is TGTGCCAGCAGCTCTAGAGGGACCACCTACAATGAGCAGTTCTTC. This chain joins TRBV7-6 and TRBJ2-1, with D perhaps matching TRBD1 or TRBD2 (5 bases each). Germline values: CDR1 SGHVS, CDR2 FNYEAQ. Between the trimmed V and J ends, which lost 4 bases and 2 bases, there was a span of 12 bases. The CDR3 covers 15 residues.

The CDR3 here is CASSMVSNYGYTF. The CDR3 coding sequence is TGTGCCAGTAGTATGGTCTCCAACTATGGCTACACCTTC. V gene TRBV19 combines with J gene TRBJ1-2; D remains ambiguous. The germline gives CDR1 LNHDA, CDR2 SQIVND (reference sequence). The length of the CDR3 is 13 residues. The V end was cut by 3 bases, the J end by 2 bases, with 7 bases between.

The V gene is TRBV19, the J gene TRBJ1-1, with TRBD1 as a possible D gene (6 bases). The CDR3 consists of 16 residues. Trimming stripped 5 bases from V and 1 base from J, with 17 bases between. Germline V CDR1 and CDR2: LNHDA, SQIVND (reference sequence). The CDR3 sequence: CASSPYTGTRNTEAFF. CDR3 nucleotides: TGTGCCAGTAGTCCTTATACCGGGACAAGGAACACTGAAGCTTTCTTT. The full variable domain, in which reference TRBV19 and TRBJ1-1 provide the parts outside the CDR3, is DGGITQSPKYLFRKEGQNVTLSCEQNLNHDAMYWYRQDPGQGLRLIYYSQIVNDFQKGDIAEGYSVSREKKESFPLTVTSAQKNPTAFYLCASSPYTGTRNTEAFFGQGTRLTVV.

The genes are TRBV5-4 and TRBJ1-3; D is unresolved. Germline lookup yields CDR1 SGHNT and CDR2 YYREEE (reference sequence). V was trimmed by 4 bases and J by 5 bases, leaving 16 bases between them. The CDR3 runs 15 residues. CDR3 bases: TGTGCCAGCAGCAGTTCAAGTTCTTCGCGAAACACCATATATTTT. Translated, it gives CASSSSSSSRNTIYF.

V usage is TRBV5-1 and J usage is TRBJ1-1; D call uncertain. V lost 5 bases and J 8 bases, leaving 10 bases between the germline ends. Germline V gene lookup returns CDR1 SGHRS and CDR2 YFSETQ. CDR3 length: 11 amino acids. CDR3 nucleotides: TGCGCCAGCAGATATGAGGCAGAAGCTTTCTTT. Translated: CASRYEAEAFF.

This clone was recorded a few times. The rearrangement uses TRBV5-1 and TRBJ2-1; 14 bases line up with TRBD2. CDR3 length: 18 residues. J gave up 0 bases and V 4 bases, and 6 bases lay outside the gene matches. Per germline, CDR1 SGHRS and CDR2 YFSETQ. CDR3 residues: CASSLRTSGGPSYNEQFF. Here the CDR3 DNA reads TGCGCCAGCAGCCTAAGGACTAGCGGGGGGCCCTCCTACAATGAGCAGTTCTTC.

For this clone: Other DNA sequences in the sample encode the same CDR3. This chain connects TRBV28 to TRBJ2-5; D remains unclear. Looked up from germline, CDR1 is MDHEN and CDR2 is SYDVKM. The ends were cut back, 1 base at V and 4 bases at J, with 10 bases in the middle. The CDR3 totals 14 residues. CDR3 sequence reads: CASSLYRARETQYF. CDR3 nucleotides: TGTGCCAGCAGTTTATACCGGGCCAGAGAGACCCAGTACTTC. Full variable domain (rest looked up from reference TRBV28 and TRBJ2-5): DVKVTQSSRYLVKRTGEKVFLECVQDMDHENMFWYRQDPGLGLRLIYFSYDVKMKEKGDIPEGYSVSREKKERFSLILESASTNQTSMYLCASSLYRARETQYFGPGTRLLVL.

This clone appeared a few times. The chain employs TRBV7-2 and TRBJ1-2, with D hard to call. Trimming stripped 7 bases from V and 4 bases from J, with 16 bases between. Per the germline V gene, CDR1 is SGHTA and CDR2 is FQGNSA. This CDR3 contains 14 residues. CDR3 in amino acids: CASTPGATRYGYTF. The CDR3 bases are TGTGCCAGCACACCGGGAGCGACCCGCTATGGCTACACCTTC.

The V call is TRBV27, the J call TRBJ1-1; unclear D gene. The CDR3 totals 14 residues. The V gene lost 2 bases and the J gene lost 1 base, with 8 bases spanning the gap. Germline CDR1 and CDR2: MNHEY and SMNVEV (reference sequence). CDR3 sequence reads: CASSLRAANTEAFF. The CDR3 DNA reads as TGTGCCAGCAGTTTAAGGGCGGCGAACACTGAAGCTTTCTTT.

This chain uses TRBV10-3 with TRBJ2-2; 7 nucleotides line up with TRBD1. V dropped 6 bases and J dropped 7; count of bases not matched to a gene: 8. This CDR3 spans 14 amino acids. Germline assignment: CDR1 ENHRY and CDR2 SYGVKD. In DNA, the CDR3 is TGTGCCATCAGGCCGACAGGGAATGACGGGGAGCTGTTTTTT. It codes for CAIRPTGNDGELFF.

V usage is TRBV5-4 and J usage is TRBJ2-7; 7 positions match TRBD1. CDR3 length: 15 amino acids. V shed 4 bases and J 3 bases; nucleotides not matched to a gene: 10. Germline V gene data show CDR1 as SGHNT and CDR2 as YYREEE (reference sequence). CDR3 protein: CASSPSGTDNYEQYF. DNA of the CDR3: TGTGCCAGCAGCCCGTCCGGGACAGACAACTACGAGCAGTACTTC.

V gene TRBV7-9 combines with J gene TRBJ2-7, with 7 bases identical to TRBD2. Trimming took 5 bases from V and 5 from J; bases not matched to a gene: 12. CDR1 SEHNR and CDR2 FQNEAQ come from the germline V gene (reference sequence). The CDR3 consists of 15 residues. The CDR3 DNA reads TGTGCCAGCAGCCCGACGAGGGCGGGAGATCACGAGCAGTACTTC. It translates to CASSPTRAGDHEQYF.

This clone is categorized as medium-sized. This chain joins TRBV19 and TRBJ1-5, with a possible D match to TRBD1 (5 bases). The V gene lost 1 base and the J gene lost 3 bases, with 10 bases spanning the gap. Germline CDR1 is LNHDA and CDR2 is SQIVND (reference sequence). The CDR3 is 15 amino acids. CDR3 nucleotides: TGTGCCAGTAGTATAGGAAACAGGTTCAATCAGCCCCAGCATTTT. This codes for CASSIGNRFNQPQHF.

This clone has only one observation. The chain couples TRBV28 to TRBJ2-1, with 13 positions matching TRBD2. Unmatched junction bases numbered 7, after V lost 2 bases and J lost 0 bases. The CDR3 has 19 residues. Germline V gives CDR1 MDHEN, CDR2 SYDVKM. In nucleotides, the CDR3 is TGTGCCAGCAGTTTAGCGGGACTAGCGGGGCACAGCTCCTACAATGAGCAGTTCTTC. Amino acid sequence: CASSLAGLAGHSSYNEQFF. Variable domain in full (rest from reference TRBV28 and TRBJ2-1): DVKVTQSSRYLVKRTGEKVFLECVQDMDHENMFWYRQDPGLGLRLIYFSYDVKMKEKGDIPEGYSVSREKKERFSLILESASTNQTSMYLCASSLAGLAGHSSYNEQFFGPGTRLTVL.

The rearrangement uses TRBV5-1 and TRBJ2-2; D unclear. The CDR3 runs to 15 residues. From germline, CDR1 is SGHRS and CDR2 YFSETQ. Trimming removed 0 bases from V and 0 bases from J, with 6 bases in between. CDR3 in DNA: TGCGCCAGCAGCTTGGGCTACGCGAACACCGGGGAGCTGTTTTTT. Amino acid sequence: CASSLGYANTGELFF.

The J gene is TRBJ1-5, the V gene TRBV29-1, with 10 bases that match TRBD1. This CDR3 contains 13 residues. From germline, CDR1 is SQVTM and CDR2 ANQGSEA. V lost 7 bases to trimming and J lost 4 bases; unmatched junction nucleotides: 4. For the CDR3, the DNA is TGCAGCGGGATGGACAGGGGGAATCAGCCCCAGCATTTT. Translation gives CSGMDRGNQPQHF.

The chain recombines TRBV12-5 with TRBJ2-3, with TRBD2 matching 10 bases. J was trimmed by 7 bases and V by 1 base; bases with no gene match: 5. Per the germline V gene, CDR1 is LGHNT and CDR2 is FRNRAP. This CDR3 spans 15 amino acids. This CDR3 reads CASGLGTSGAHTQYF. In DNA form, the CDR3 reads TGTGCTAGTGGTTTGGGGACTAGCGGAGCGCATACGCAGTATTTT.

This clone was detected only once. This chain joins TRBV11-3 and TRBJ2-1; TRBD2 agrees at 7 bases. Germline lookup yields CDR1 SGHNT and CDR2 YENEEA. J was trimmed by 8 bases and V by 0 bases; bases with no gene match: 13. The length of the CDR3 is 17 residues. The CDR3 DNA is TGTGCCAGCAGCTTAGAAGGTGAGGTAGCGGGTAGCGATGAGCAGTTCTTC. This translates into CASSLEGEVAGSDEQFF.

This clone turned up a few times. CDR3 in amino acids: CASSSPLAGDYEQYF. CDR3 nucleotides: TGTGCCAGCAGCTCTCCCCTAGCGGGAGACTACGAGCAGTACTTC. The chain links TRBV7-9 to TRBJ2-7; 10 bases fit TRBD2. The CDR3 consists of 15 residues. J was trimmed by 3 bases and V by 4 bases; bases with no gene match: 6. Germline values: CDR1 SEHNR, CDR2 FQNEAQ (reference sequence).

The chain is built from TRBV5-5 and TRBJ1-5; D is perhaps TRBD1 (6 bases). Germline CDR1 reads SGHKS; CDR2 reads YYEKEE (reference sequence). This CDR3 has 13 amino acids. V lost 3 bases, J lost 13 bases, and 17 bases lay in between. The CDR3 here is CASSSNLNRDQHF. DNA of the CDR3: TGTGCCAGCAGCTCAAATTTGAACAGGGATCAGCATTTT.

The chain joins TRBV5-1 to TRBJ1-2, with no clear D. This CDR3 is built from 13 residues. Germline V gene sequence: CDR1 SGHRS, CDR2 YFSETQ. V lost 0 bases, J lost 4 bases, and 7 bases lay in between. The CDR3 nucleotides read TGCGCCAGCAGCTTGGACGGGGTCTATGGCTACACCTTC. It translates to CASSLDGVYGYTF.

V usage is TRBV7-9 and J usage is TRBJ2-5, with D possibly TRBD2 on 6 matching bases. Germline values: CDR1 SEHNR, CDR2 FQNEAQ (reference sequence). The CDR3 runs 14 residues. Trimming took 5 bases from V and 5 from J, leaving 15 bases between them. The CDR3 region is CASSLGRAMETQYF. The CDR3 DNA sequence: TGTGCCAGCAGCCTCGGGAGAGCCATGGAGACCCAGTACTTC.

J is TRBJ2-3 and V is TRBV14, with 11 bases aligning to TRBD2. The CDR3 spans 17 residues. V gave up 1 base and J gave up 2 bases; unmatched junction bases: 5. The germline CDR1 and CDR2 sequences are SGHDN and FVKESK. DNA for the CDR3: TGTGCCAGCAGCCAAGTTATAGCGGGAGGGATCACAGATACGCAGTATTTT. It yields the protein CASSQVIAGGITDTQYF.

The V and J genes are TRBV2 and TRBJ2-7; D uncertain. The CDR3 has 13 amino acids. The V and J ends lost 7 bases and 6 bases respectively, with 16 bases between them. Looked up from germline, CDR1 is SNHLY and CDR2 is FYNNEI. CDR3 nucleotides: TGTGCCAGCACGGCAGAAGTGGACGGCGAGCAGTACTTC. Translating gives CASTAEVDGEQYF.

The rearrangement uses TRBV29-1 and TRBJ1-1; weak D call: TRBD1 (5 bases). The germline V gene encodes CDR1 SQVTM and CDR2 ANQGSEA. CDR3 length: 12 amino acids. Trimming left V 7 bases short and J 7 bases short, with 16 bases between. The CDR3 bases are TGCAGCGCTTCATCGGGGGTCCATGAAGCTTTCTTT. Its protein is CSASSGVHEAFF.